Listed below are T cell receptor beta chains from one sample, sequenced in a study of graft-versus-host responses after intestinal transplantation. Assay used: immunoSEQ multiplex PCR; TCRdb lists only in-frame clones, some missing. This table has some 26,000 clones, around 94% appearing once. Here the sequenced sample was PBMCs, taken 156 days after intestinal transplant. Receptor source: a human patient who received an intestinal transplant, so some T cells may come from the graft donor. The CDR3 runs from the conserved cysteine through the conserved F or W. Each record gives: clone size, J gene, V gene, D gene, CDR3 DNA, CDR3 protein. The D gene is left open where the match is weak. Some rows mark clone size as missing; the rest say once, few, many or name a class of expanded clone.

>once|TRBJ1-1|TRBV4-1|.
TGCGCCAGCAGCCCCCTGACAGCCATGAACACTGAAGCTTTCTTT
CASSPLTAMNTEAFF
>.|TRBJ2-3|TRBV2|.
TGTGCCAGCAGTGAAACCGGGAGAATCTTAGATACGCAGTATTTT
CASSETGRILDTQYF
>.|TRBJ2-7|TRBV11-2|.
TGTGCCAGCAGCTTCGCGAGTCTGGCTCTCGAGCAGTACTTC
CASSFASLALEQYF
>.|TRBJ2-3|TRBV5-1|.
TGCGCCAGCAGCCGGCCGTTGGGCACAGATACGCAGTATTTT
CASSRPLGTDTQYF
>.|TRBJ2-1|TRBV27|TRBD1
TGTGCCAGCAGTTCCGGGACAGAATCCTACAATGAGCAGTTCTTC
CASSSGTESYNEQFF
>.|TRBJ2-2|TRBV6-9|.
TGTGCCAGCAGTTACGGGTCAACGGGGGAGCTGTTTTTT
CASSYGSTGELFF
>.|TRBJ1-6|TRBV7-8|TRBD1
TGTGCCAGCAGCCCAAGTCCGGGACAGGGCTATAATTCACCCCTCCACTTT
CASSPSPGQGYNSPLHF
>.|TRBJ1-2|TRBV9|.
TGTGCCAGCAGCGACTCTGCAGGCAGCTATGGCTACACCTTC
CASSDSAGSYGYTF
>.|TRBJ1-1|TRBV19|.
TGTGCCAGTAGTATGGTAGGGAACACTGAAGCTTTCTTT
CASSMVGNTEAFF
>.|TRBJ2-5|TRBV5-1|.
TGCGCCAGCAGCGCGGGCGGCCAAGAGACCCAGTACTTC
CASSAGGQETQYF
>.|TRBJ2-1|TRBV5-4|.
TGTGCCAGCAGCTTGGATAGGTCCTACAATGAGCAGTTCTTC
CASSLDRSYNEQFF
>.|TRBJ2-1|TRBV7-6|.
TGTGCCAGCAGCTTAGGGACCAACTCCTACAATGAGCAGTTCTTC
CASSLGTNSYNEQFF
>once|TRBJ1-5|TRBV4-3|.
TGCGCCAGCAGCCAAGGTTCGTCGGGTTCCCAGCATTTT
CASSQGSSGSQHF
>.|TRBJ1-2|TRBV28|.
TGTGCCAGCAGTTTGGAAAACAGGGAACCCATCCTCTATGGCTACACCTTC
CASSLENREPILYGYTF
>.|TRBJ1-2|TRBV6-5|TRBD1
TGTGCCAGCAGTTTCGACCGGGACAGGGGCAGTGGCTACACCTTC
CASSFDRDRGSGYTF
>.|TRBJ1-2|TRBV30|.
TGTGCCTGGAGTCAAGGGGGCTACACCTTC
CAWSQGGYTF
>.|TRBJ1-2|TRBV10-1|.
TGCGCCAGGGGGTCAGATCGGTCCTATGGCTACACCTTC
CARGSDRSYGYTF
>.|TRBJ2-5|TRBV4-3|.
TGCGCCAGCAGCCACTACGCTCAAGAGACCCAGTACTTC
CASSHYAQETQYF
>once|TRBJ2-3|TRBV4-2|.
TGTGCCAGCAGCCAAGATCCCTCCAGGGGGAGGTGGCGGTATACGCAGTATTTT
CASSQDPSRGRWRYTQYF
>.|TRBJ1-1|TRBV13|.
TGTGCCAGCAGCGCCGGGGGCCTGAACACTGAAGCTTTCTTT
CASSAGGLNTEAFF
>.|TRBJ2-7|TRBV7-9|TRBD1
TGTGCCAGCAGCCCAGACAGGGGTCACTACGAGCAGTACTTC
CASSPDRGHYEQYF
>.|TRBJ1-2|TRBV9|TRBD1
TGTGCCAGCAGCTCAAGGACAGGGGGCTATGGCTACACCTTC
CASSSRTGGYGYTF
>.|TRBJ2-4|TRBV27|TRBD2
TGTGCCAGCAGTTCGCGGGGGGGCGTTAACATTCAGTACTTC
CASSSRGGVNIQYF
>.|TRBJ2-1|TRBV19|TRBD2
TGTGCCAGCAGACTAGCGGGAGGGGCACTCTGGGAGCAGTTCTTC
CASRLAGGALWEQFF
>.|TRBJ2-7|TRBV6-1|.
TGTGCCAGCAGTGACATTAGGGCCTACGAGCAGTACTTC
CASSDIRAYEQYF
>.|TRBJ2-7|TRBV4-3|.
TGCGCCAGCAGCCAAGGGACTTCTGAGACCTACGAGCAGTACTTC
CASSQGTSETYEQYF
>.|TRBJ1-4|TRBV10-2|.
TGCGCCAGCAGTGAGTCAGGGGAGGGTTCAATTAATGAAAAACTGTTTTTT
CASSESGEGSINEKLFF
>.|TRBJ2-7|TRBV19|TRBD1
TGTGCCAGTAGTCCCGGACAGGGGGCGGGCTCCTACGAGCAGTACTTC
CASSPGQGAGSYEQYF